This T cell receptor (beta chain) was found in a study of cytotoxic CD8 clonotypes in ibrutinib-treated CLL. Study results and caveats: Samples were collected at differing times from sustained-remission and progressing patients.

The protocol was immunoSEQ multiplex PCR, while the TCRdb copy is restricted to in-frame clones and leaves out a portion. The sample has about 300,000 clones, 65% to 85% seen once. From cryopreserved PBMCs came around 2 micrograms of genomic DNA used for TCR beta libraries. This clone was detected a few times. As yet, its antigen is unknown. The J segment lost 4 bases and the V segment lost 0 bases, leaving 3 bases of the junction unmatched. Germline V gene lookup returns CDR1 SGDLS and CDR2 YYNGEE. CDR3 length: 16 amino acids. This clonotype was sampled from a human donor with chronic lymphocytic leukemia. Sample: PBMCs, taken at disease progression, from a patient treated with ibrutinib. The V and J genes are TRBV9 and TRBJ2-2, with 10 bases matching TRBD2. CDR3 protein: CASSVGSSGSTGELFF. CDR3 DNA sequence: TGTGCCAGCAGCGTAGGGTCTAGCGGGAGCACCGGGGAGCTGTTTTTT.